The 22 T cell receptor beta chains presented below share a single source sample, sequenced in a study of OX40 agonist ivuxolimab in advanced cancers. TCRdb keeps only in-frame clones here, not all; method: immunoSEQ multiplex PCR. The sample holds roughly 79,000 clones; approximately 90% are singletons and the top ten take approximately 0.56%. The sample was CD4+ or CD8+ T cells sorted from blood, taken in a trial of the OX40 agonist ivuxolimab. The receptors derive from an adult with an advanced solid tumor such as melanoma, head and neck, liver or kidney cancer.

This rearrangement joins TRBV10-2 to TRBJ2-1, with 7 bases matching TRBD1. Trimming removed 7 bases from V and 9 bases from J; junction bases left unmatched: 12. CDR1 and CDR2 from the germline V gene are WSHSY and SAAADI. CDR3 length equals 14 residues. For the CDR3, the DNA is TGCGCCAGCACCGGGACAGACCTAATCAGTGAGCAGTTCTTC. This gives the protein CASTGTDLISEQFF.

This clone is a singleton in its sample. The CDR3 here is CASSWERDSNEQFF. Here the CDR3 DNA reads TGTGCCAGCAGCTGGGAACGGGACAGCAATGAGCAGTTCTTC. This rearrangement joins TRBV6-1 to TRBJ2-1; TRBD1 agrees at 7 bases. Unmatched junction bases numbered 8, after V lost 6 bases and J lost 6 bases. The germline CDR1 and CDR2 sequences are MNHNS and SASEGT. The CDR3 totals 14 residues.

The chain uses TRBV28 and TRBJ1-1, with D perhaps matching TRBD1 (5 bases). Per germline, CDR1 MDHEN and CDR2 SYDVKM. Deletions cut 6 bases from V and 4 bases from J, with 9 bases between. This CDR3 is 12 amino acids long. The CDR3 DNA follows: TGTGCCAGCAGGGGGGGGTCCACTGAAGCTTTCTTT. This translates into CASRGGSTEAFF.

The rearrangement links TRBV5-6 to TRBJ2-7; 11 bases fit TRBD2. J lost 4 bases, V lost 4 bases, and 4 bases had no gene match. CDR1 SGHDT and CDR2 YYEEEE come from the germline V gene. This CDR3 is built from 14 residues. CDR3 in amino acids: CASSTTSGSYEQYF. As DNA, the CDR3 is TGTGCCAGCAGCACCACTAGCGGGAGTTACGAGCAGTACTTC.

The chain joins TRBV27 to TRBJ1-1; 7 bases are shared with TRBD1. The CDR3 spans 13 residues. Germline-derived CDR1 and CDR2 are MNHEY and SMNVEV (reference sequence). J gave up 1 base and V 7 bases, and 3 bases lay outside the gene matches. Written as DNA, the CDR3 is TGTGCCAGCATAGGGACAGCGAACACTGAAGCTTTCTTT. Translating gives CASIGTANTEAFF.

V gene TRBV30 combines with J gene TRBJ2-5, with 13 positions matching TRBD2. Germline trimming cut 4 bases from V and 2 bases from J; bases unmatched to any gene: 4. The CDR3 totals 15 residues. CDR1 is GTSNPN and CDR2 is SVGIG in the germline V gene (reference sequence). CDR3 protein: CAWKTSGRPQETQYF. CDR3 DNA sequence: TGTGCCTGGAAGACTAGCGGGAGGCCACAAGAGACCCAGTACTTC.

The rearrangement links TRBV7-3 to TRBJ2-1; D ambiguous. CDR3 length: 13 amino acids. V was pared by 6 bases and J by 5 bases, with 11 bases between. Germline CDR1 is SGHTA and CDR2 is FQGTGA. CDR3 in DNA: TGTGCCAGCAGGGCGCGAGGTAACAATGAGCAGTTCTTC. Amino acids: CASRARGNNEQFF. Full variable domain (remainder filled in from reference TRBV7-3 and TRBJ2-1): GAGVSQTPSNKVTEKGKYVELRCDPISGHTALYWYRQSLGQGPEFLIYFQGTGAADDSGLPNDRFFAVRPEGSVSTLKIQRTERGDSAVYLCASRARGNNEQFFGPGTRLTVL.

J is TRBJ1-1 and V is TRBV13; no definite D call. Germline V CDR1 and CDR2: PRHDT, FYEKMQ (reference sequence). The CDR3 is 12 amino acids. Trimming stripped 0 bases from V and 3 bases from J, with 2 bases between. The CDR3 is CASSLGDTEAFF. Here the CDR3 DNA reads TGTGCCAGCAGCTTAGGGGACACTGAAGCTTTCTTT.

The V call is TRBV19, the J call TRBJ2-1, with D unresolved. Germline CDR1 and CDR2: LNHDA and SQIVND (reference sequence). The CDR3 consists of 13 residues. V was shortened by 5 bases and J by 2 bases, with 7 bases between the two germline ends. The CDR3 DNA follows: TGTGCCAGTAGTTCAGGTACCTACAATGAGCAGTTCTTC. It is translated as CASSSGTYNEQFF.

This clone has a single count. This rearrangement joins TRBV20-1 to TRBJ1-2, with D uncertain. The length of the CDR3 is 11 residues. V lost 3 bases and J 6 bases, leaving 8 bases between the germline ends. Germline assignment: CDR1 DFQATT and CDR2 SNEGSKA (reference sequence). DNA of the CDR3: TGCAGTGCTAGTCAAAAGGATGGCTACACCTTC. Its translation is CSASQKDGYTF.

V is TRBV6-1 and J is TRBJ2-7; no clear D gene. The CDR3 totals 13 residues. Looked up from germline, CDR1 is MNHNS and CDR2 is SASEGT. The V end was cut by 0 bases, the J end by 6 bases, with 9 bases between. The CDR3 DNA sequence: TGTGCCAGCAGTGAAGCAAGGGTAGGCGAGCAGTACTTC. It specifies CASSEARVGEQYF.

This clone came up a few times. The chain carries TRBV7-9 and TRBJ1-4; D not resolved. This CDR3 spans 14 amino acids. The V end lost 5 bases, the J end lost 7 bases, and 14 bases lay between the germline ends. Germline loops: CDR1 SEHNR, CDR2 FQNEAQ (reference sequence). The CDR3 coding sequence is TGTGCCAGCAGCCGCGGTGTGTTGGGTGAAAAACTGTTTTTT. Translation gives CASSRGVLGEKLFF. Full variable domain (remainder filled in from reference TRBV7-9 and TRBJ1-4): DTGVSQNPRHKITKRGQNVTFRCDPISEHNRLYWYRQTLGQGPEFLTYFQNEAQLEKSRLLSDRFSAERPKGSFSTLEIQRTEQGDSAMYLCASSRGVLGEKLFFGSGTQLSVL.

The chain recombines TRBV11-3 with TRBJ2-3; a weak D match, TRBD2 (6 bases). With 1 base removed from V and 7 bases from J, the gap between germline ends came to 21 bases. The CDR3 runs to 17 residues. The germline V gene has CDR1 SGHNT and CDR2 YENEEA. The DNA of the CDR3 is TGTGCCAGCAGCTTAGCTTTGTTTGGAGGGAGAGGGAATACGCAGTATTTT. It is translated as CASSLALFGGRGNTQYF.

In this sample, this clone turned up once. J is TRBJ2-7 and V is TRBV28, with no clear D. The ends were cut back, 7 bases at V and 0 bases at J, with 13 bases in the middle. The germline CDR1 and CDR2 sequences are MDHEN and SYDVKM. The CDR3 extends over 14 amino acids. CDR3 region: CASTRIGGSYEQYF. DNA of the CDR3: TGTGCCAGCACCCGGATAGGCGGCTCCTACGAGCAGTACTTC.

J is TRBJ1-2 and V is TRBV30; D not resolved. CDR3 length: 14 amino acids. CDR1 is GTSNPN, CDR2 SVGIG, per germline (reference sequence). Trimming stripped 3 bases from V and 4 bases from J, with 15 bases between. The CDR3 reads CAWRSFLARYGYTF. The CDR3, as DNA: TGTGCCTGGAGAAGCTTTTTAGCCCGCTATGGCTACACCTTC.

This clone was seen once. The chain joins TRBV27 to TRBJ2-7; 8 bases match TRBD2. CDR1 and CDR2 (germline): MNHEY, SMNVEV (reference sequence). The CDR3 loop spans 14 amino acids. J gave up 7 bases and V 4 bases, and 9 bases lay outside the gene matches. CDR3 protein: CASSSLPGGGEQYF. As DNA, the CDR3 is TGTGCCAGCAGTTCCCTTCCGGGAGGGGGGGAGCAGTACTTC.

The chain employs TRBV30 and TRBJ2-3, with D maybe TRBD2 (7 bases). V was pared by 1 base and J by 5 bases, with 13 bases between. Germline lookup yields CDR1 GTSNPN and CDR2 SVGIG (reference sequence). The CDR3 spans 14 residues. The CDR3: CAWSGGGAEDTQYF. CDR3 coding DNA: TGTGCCTGGAGTGGGGGGGGCGCGGAAGATACGCAGTATTTT.

The J gene is TRBJ2-1, the V gene TRBV5-1; possibly TRBD2 for D (5 bases). The V gene lost 0 bases and the J gene lost 2 bases, with 9 bases spanning the gap. The germline gives CDR1 SGHRS, CDR2 YFSETQ. The CDR3 has 15 residues. The DNA for the CDR3 is TGCGCCAGCAGCTTGGCCGGGGTGCCCTACAATGAGCAGTTCTTC. Encoded protein: CASSLAGVPYNEQFF.

The chain links TRBV29-1 to TRBJ2-2, with D perhaps matching TRBD1 (6 bases). The CDR3 covers 14 residues. The V gene's germline CDR1 is SQVTM and CDR2 ANQGSEA. Trimming took off 5 bases at V and 2 bases at J, with 12 bases between the two ends. In nucleotides, the CDR3 is TGCAGCGTTAGAGACAGGTTAAACACCGGGGAGCTGTTTTTT. Translation gives CSVRDRLNTGELFF.

V usage is TRBV5-1 and J usage is TRBJ2-1; 8 bases align to TRBD2. V trimming: 4 bases; J trimming: 7 bases; junction bases outside the gene matches: 13. The CDR3 consists of 16 residues. Germline assignment: CDR1 SGHRS and CDR2 YFSETQ. DNA of the CDR3: TGCGCCAGCAGCACCTCGGGAGGGCGGGAGTATAATGAGCAGTTCTTC. This translates into CASSTSGGREYNEQFF. Combining the CDR3 with reference TRBV5-1 and TRBJ2-1 gives the whole variable domain KAGVTQTPRYLIKTRGQQVTLSCSPISGHRSVSWYQQTPGQGLQFLFEYFSETQRNKGNFPGRFSGRQFSNSRSEMNVSTLELGDSALYLCASSTSGGREYNEQFFGPGTRLTVL.

This chain joins TRBV28 and TRBJ2-5; 7 bases agree with TRBD2. This CDR3 has 14 amino acids. Looked up from germline, CDR1 is MDHEN and CDR2 is SYDVKM. With 5 bases clipped from V and 1 base from J, the junction kept 4 bases outside the gene matches. The CDR3 protein is CASSPGGSQETQYF. Written as DNA, the CDR3 is TGTGCCAGCAGTCCCGGGGGGAGCCAAGAGACCCAGTACTTC.

This chain uses TRBV7-6 with TRBJ1-3; D perhaps matches TRBD1 (5 bases). In germline, CDR1 is SGHVS, CDR2 FNYEAQ. Trimming took 3 bases from V and 0 from J, leaving 9 bases between them. The CDR3 is made up of 15 amino acids. The CDR3: CASSLGPSSGNTIYF. In nucleotides, the CDR3 is TGTGCCAGCAGCTTGGGACCGAGCTCTGGAAACACCATATATTTT.